This T cell receptor beta chain derives from a study of shared clonotypes between healthy human individuals. Overall study context: Aged 18 to 49, the donors were two women and three men.

Trimming stripped 4 bases from V and 0 bases from J, with 16 bases between. The CDR3 has 17 amino acids. Germline values: CDR1 SGHVS, CDR2 FNYEAQ. Remarks on this clone: Antigen: not known.

Study-level points and caveats: What rarefaction showed was incomplete sorted-subset sequencing despite large depth. Represented diversity (both genetic and exposure-history) was limited by the small number of donors.

Using immunoSEQ multiplex PCR, the repertoire was profiled, and TCRdb retains in-frame clones only, with some absent. The sample contains around 690,000 clones, about nine tenths of which appear only once. Sample: memory CD8+ T cells from PBMCs. Subset of the sample: CD45RO+ cells pooled with CCR7-negative TemRA cells. V is TRBV7-6 and J is TRBJ1-3; the D is unclear. The origin of this receptor is a man aged 18 to 29 in good health. Some clones in this sample may be carry-over from other donors' samples. DNA of the CDR3: TGTGCCAGCAGCTCATCCCGCCTCACGCACTCTGGAAACACCATATATTTT. Protein sequence: CASSSSRLTHSGNTIYF. Complete variable domain (other parts from reference TRBV7-6 and TRBJ1-3): GAGVSQSPRYKVTKRGQDVALRCDPISGHVSLYWYRQALGQGPEFLTYFNYEAQQDKSGLPNDRFSAERPEGSISTLTIQRTEQRDSAMYRCASSSSRLTHSGNTIYFGEGSWLTVV.